This T cell receptor beta chain was recovered during a study of control samples from healthy donors and cancer patients. Germline CDR1 is LGHNA and CDR2 is YSLEER. Losses at the gene ends were 1 base for V and 4 bases for J; bases not matched to a gene: 5. CDR3 length: 16 amino acids. Assay used: immunoSEQ multiplex PCR; TCRdb lists only in-frame clones, some missing. The table includes about 110,000 clones, 90% to 95% detected once. The sequence was collected from a woman under 30 in good health. V is TRBV4-3 and J is TRBJ2-3; the match to TRBD1 covers 10 bases. What was sequenced was blood. The CDR3 here is CASSQGGGTGADTQYF. As DNA, the CDR3 is TGCGCCAGCAGCCAAGGAGGCGGGACAGGGGCAGATACGCAGTATTTT.